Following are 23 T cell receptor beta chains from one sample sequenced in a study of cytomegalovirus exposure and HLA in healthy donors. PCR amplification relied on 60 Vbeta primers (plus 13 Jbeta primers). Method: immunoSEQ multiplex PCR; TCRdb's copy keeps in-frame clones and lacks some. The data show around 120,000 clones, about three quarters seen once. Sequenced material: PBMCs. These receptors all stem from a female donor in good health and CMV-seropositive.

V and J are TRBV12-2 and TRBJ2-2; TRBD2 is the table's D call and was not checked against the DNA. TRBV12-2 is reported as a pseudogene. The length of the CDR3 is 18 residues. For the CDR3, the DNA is TGTGCAAGTCGCTTACCGGGACTAGCGGGGGGCGACACCGGGGAGCTGTTTTTT. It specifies CASRLPGLAGGDTGELFF.

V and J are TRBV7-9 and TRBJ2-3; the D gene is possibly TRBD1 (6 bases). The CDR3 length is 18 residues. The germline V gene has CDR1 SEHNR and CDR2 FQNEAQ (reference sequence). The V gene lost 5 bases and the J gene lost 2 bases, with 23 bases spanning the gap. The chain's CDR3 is CASSQRLSSRDNTDTQYF. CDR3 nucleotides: TGTGCCAGCAGCCAAAGACTCTCGTCCCGGGACAACACAGATACGCAGTATTTT.

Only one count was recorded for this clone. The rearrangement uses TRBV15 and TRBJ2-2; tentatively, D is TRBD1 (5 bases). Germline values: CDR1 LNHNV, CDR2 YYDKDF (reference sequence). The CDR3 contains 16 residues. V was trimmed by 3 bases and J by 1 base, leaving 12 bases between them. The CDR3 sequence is CATSREVGQNTGELFF. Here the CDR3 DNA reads TGTGCCACCAGCAGGGAAGTCGGACAGAACACCGGGGAGCTGTTTTTT. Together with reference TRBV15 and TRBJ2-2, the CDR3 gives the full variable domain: DAMVIQNPRYQVTQFGKPVTLSCSQTLNHNVMYWYQQKSSQAPKLLFHYYDKDFNNEADTPDNFQSRRPNTSFCFLDIRSPGLGDTAMYLCATSREVGQNTGELFFGEGSRLTVL.

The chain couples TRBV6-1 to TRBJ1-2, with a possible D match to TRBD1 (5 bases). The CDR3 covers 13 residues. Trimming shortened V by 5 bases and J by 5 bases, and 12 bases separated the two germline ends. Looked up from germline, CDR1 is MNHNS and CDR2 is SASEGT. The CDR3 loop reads CASSSSGNYGYTF. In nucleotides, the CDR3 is TGTGCCAGCAGTTCATCAGGGAATTATGGCTACACCTTC.

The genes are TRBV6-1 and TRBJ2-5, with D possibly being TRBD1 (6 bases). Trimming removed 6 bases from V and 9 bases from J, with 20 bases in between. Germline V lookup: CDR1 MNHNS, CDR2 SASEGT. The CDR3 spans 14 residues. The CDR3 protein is CASSQGQGWGSQYF. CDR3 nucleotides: TGTGCCAGCAGCCAGGGGCAGGGCTGGGGGTCCCAGTACTTC.

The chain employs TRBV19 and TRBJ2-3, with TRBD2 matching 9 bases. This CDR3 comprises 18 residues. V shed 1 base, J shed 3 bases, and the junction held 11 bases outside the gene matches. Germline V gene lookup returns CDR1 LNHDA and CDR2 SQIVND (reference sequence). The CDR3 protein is CASSIVSRLREGTDTQYF. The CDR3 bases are TGTGCCAGTAGTATAGTATCTCGCCTGCGGGAGGGAACAGATACGCAGTATTTT.

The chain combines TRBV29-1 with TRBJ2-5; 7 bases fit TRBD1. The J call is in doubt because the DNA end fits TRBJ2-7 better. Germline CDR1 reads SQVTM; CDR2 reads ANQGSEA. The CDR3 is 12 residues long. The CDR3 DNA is TGCAGCGTTCTACAGGGGACCTACGAGCAGTACTTC. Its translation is CSVLQGTYEQYF.

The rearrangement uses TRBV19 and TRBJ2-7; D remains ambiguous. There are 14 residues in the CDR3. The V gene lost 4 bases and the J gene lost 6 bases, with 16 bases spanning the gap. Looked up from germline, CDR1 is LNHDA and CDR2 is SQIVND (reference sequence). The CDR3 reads CASSTPLVGSEQYF. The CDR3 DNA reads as TGTGCCAGTAGTACCCCCTTGGTTGGCTCCGAGCAGTACTTC.

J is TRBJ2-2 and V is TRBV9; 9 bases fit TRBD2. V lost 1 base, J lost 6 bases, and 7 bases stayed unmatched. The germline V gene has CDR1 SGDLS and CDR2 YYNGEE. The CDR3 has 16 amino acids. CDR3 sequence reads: CASSVLGVAGAGELFF. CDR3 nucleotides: TGTGCCAGCAGCGTACTAGGGGTAGCGGGGGCCGGGGAGCTGTTTTTT.

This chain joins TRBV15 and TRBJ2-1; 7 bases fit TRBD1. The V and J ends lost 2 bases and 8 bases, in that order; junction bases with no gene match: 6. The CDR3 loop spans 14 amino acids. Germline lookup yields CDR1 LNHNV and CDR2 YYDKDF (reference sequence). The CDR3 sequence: CATSRPDRVDEQFF. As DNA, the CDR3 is TGTGCCACCAGCAGACCAGACAGGGTCGATGAGCAGTTCTTC.

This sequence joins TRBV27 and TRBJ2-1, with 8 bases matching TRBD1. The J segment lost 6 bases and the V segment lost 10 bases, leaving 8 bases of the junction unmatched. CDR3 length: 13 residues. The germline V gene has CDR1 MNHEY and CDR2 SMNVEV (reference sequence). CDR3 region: CATSWTGFNEQFF. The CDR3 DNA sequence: TGTGCCACTTCGTGGACAGGGTTCAATGAGCAGTTCTTC.

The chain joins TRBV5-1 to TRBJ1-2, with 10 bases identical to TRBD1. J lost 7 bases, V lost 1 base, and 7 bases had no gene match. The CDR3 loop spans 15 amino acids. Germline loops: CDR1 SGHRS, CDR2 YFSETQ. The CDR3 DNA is TGCGCCAGCAGCTTGACCCAAGGGACAGGGGCTGGCTACACCTTC. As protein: CASSLTQGTGAGYTF.

The CDR3 here is CASSLRYRGPTNEQFF. The CDR3 nucleotides read TGCGCCAGCAGCTTGAGGTACAGGGGACCGACCAATGAGCAGTTCTTC. The gene calls are TRBV5-1 and TRBJ2-1; 7 bases line up with TRBD1. Germline loops: CDR1 SGHRS, CDR2 YFSETQ. J gave up 6 bases and V 1 base, and 10 bases lay outside the gene matches. This CDR3 has 16 residues.

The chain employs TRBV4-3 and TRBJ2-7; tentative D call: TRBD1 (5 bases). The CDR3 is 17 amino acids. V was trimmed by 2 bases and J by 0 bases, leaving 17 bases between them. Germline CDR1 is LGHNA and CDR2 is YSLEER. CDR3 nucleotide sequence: TGCGCCAGCAGCCAAAAGTTCGCAGGGCCCAGCTCCTACGAGCAGTACTTC. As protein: CASSQKFAGPSSYEQYF.

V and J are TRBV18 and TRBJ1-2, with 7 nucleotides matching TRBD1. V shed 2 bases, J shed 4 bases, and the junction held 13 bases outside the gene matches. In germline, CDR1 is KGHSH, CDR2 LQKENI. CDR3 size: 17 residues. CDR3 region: CASSPTFDRASRYGYTF. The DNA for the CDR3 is TGTGCCAGCTCACCAACCTTCGACAGGGCTTCGCGCTATGGCTACACCTTC.

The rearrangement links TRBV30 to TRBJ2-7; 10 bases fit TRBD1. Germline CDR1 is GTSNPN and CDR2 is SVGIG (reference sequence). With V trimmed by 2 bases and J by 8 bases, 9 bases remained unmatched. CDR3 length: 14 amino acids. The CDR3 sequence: CAWSWKTGGAQQYF. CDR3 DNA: TGTGCCTGGAGTTGGAAGACAGGGGGCGCACAGCAGTACTTC.

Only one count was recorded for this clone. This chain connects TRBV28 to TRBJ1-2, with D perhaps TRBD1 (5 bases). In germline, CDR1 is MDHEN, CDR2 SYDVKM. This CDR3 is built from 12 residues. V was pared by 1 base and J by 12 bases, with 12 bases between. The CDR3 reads CASSLSEGRNTF. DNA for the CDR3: TGTGCCAGCAGTTTATCGGAGGGGAGGAACACCTTC.

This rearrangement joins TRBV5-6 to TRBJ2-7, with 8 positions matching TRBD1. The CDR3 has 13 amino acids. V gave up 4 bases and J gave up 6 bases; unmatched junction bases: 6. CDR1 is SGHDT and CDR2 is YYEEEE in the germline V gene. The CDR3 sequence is CASSVGTGGEQYF. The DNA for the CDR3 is TGTGCCAGCAGCGTAGGTACAGGGGGCGAGCAGTACTTC.

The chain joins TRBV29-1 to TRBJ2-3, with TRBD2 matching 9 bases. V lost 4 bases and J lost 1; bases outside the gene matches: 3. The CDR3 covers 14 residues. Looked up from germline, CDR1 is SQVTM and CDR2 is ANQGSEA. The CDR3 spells CSVGRTSGTDTQYF. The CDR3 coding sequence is TGCAGCGTTGGGAGGACTAGCGGCACAGATACGCAGTATTTT.

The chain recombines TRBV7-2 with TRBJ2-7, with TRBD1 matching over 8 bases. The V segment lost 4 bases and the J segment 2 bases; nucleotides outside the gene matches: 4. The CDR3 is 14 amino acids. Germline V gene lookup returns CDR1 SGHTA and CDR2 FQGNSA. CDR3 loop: CASSSQQGAYEQYF. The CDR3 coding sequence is TGTGCCAGCAGCTCTCAACAGGGGGCCTACGAGCAGTACTTC.

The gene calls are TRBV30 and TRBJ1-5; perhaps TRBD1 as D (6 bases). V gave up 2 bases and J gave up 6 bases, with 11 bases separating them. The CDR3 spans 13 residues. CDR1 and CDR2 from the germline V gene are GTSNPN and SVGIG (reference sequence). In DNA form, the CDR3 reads TGTGCCTGGAGTACACAGGGCGGTCAGCCCCAGCATTTT. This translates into CAWSTQGGQPQHF.

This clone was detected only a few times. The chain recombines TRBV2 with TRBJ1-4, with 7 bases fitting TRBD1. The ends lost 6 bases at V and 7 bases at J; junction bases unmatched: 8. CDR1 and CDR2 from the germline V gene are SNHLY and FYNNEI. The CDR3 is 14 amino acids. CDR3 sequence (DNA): TGTGCCAGCAGGAGAGGGGGCGGTAGTGAAAAACTGTTTTTT. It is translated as CASRRGGGSEKLFF.

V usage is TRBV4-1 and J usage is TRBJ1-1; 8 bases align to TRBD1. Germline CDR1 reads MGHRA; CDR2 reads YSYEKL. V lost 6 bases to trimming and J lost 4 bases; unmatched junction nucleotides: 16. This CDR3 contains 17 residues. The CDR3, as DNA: TGCGCCAGCAGTCAGTCGGCAGGGGGCGTAACCCTCACTGAAGCTTTCTTT. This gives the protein CASSQSAGGVTLTEAFF.